This T cell receptor (beta chain) was found in a study of regulatory T cells in long-lasting Graves disease. The TCR beta library used iRepertoire HTBI primers with Arm-PCR amplification of CDR3. MiXCR, run by TCRdb on the multiplex PCR reads, gives a single entry per CDR3 protein. The table shows roughly 500,000 distinct CDR3 sequences, with approximately 13% occurring only once. The time point here: newly diagnosed GD, antithyroid drugs for less than 3 months. PBMCs provided the RNA from which the TCR library was made. A volume of around 8.7 milliliters of peripheral blood was collected in EDTA tubes. The CDR3 covers 15 residues. Germline V CDR1 and CDR2: LGHDT, YNNKEL (reference sequence). V shed 3 bases, J shed 1 base, and the junction held 5 bases outside the gene matches. These data are also associated with another study on T cells in Graves' hyperthyroidism and ophthalmopathy. That paper adds: Exclusion of patients followed from uncontrolled infection, other autoimmune disease, pregnancy or lactation. RT-PCR in the first round (using the HTBI primer set) targeted the TCR CDR3.

V gene TRBV3-1 combines with J gene TRBJ2-5; 7 positions agree with TRBD1. Sequences were derived from peripheral blood mononuclear cells (PBMCs), sampled at new diagnosis, from a patient treated with antithyroid drugs. The receptor was isolated from a man aged 25-45 years with Graves disease. The CDR3, as DNA: TGTGCCAGCAGCCAGACAGACAGGGTCCAAGAGACCCAGTACTTC. Translated: CASSQTDRVQETQYF.